Given below is one T cell receptor (beta chain) in context. Its target antigen remains unknown. No quality values exist for individual bases; no much larger clone is one base distant. Relative to germline, V is missing 6 bases and J is missing 6 bases, with 9 bases of the junction outside any gene match. The germline V gene sets CDR1 to SGHTA and CDR2 to FQGNSA. From its cysteine to its phenylalanine, the CDR3 spans 16 amino acids. CDR3 DNA only is kept here, 48 bases in frame from base 1. These data belong to a study of T-cell memory formation after mild COVID-19 (dated by TCRdb to about 2021). In the study overall: TCR sequence clusters from the two donors were found to be largely donor specific. T-cell clones expanding and contracting after mild COVID-19 in a couple of donors were tracked by longitudinal TCRalpha and TCRbeta repertoire sequencing. Two young, previously healthy adult volunteers made up the cohort, one male and one female.

The full study reports these points: Clones contracting from day 15 to 85 had balanced CD4/CD8 phenotypes, while a second wave expanding from day 15 to 37 was biased towards CD4+. Only two mild cases were covered by the study, and larger cohorts that include severe cases with pre-infection samples were considered necessary. SARS-CoV-2 specificity of the second-wave clones peaking on day 37 was not confirmed. Some responding clones were detected in pre-infection memory, suggesting pre-existing cross-reactive memory T cells joined the SARS-CoV-2 response. Contracting CD4+ clones turned up mainly in the CM and EM memory subsets, whereas EMRA was where CD8+ clones were enriched.

Ficoll-Paque density gradient centrifugation was the method used to isolate PBMCs. Sequenced on an Illumina NovaSeq 6000. cDNA libraries for TCRalpha and TCRbeta were prepared by 5'RACE using constant-segment primers, with sample barcodes and unique molecular identifiers added. Trizol reagent was used to extract RNA from every sample. The libraries were amplified in two PCR steps, and the second step added a second sample barcode and Illumina TruSeq adapters. Sequencing of libraries was performed on an Illumina NovaSeq with 2 x 150 bp paired-end reads. Per the authors' processing: Demultiplexing of reads and collapsing into UMI-guided consensus sequences were performed with migec v1.2.7. Using mixcr v2.1.11, the UMI consensuses were aligned to TRA and TRB V and J templates and assembled into clonotypes. Expanded or contracted clonotypes were those called significant by both edgeR and NoisET, with noise models trained on biological replicates. For edgeR calls, the cutoffs were a false discovery rate-adjusted p below 0.01 and a log2 fold-change threshold of 1. As an exploratory analysis of dynamics, max-normalized trajectories of the 1000 most abundant clonotypes were examined with PCA combined with hierarchical clustering. The CD4 or CD8 phenotype of responding clones was assigned using the separately sequenced CD4+ and CD8+ repertoires. The public reads were reprocessed in TCRdb via fastp at Q25 and MiXCR, keeping in-frame beta chains. Each entry merges the rows of one CDR3 protein and shows their most common DNA and genes. The V and J calls here are based on TCRdb, not the publication. The table for this sample lists roughly 400,000 distinct CDR3 sequences; approximately 24% of them were counted only once. The biggest ten clones account for 7.5% to 10% of the sample.

This clonotype was obtained from an adult woman who had mild COVID-19 (a few samples of this study predate the infection). The sample titles of this study are shuffled in the database, so cell type and time point are left out; the donor was told from shared clones. Sample: PBMCs or a T cell subset sorted from them (not recorded which). Recombination connected TRBV7-2 to TRBJ2-1; the central 12 bases match TRBD2. The CDR3 has the sequence CASSRRKGLAGNEQFF. The DNA sequence follows: TGTGCCAGCAGTCGACGAAAGGGACTAGCGGGCAATGAGCAGTTCTTC.